A single sample is the source of the 15 T cell receptor beta chains below, sequenced in a study of blood T cell repertoires in COVID-19. Clones were sequenced by immunoSEQ multiplex PCR, and TCRdb holds only the in-frame ones, with some missing. The repertoire consists of under 150,000 clones, with 76% occurring once and the leading ten covering around 4.8%. The sample taken for sequencing was peripheral blood. These receptors were collected from a woman of 80 years or more with active or convalescent COVID-19.

This chain connects TRBV18 to TRBJ1-2; tentative D call: TRBD1 (6 bases). The germline gives CDR1 KGHSH, CDR2 LQKENI. Deletions cut 3 bases from V and 1 base from J, with 15 bases between. CDR3 length equals 16 residues. CDR3 loop: CASSPYGTSDNYGYTF. The CDR3 bases are TGTGCCAGCTCACCGTATGGGACATCGGATAACTATGGCTACACCTTC.

In its sample, this clone was seen a few times. The chain links TRBV27 to TRBJ1-1, with 7 bases aligning to TRBD1. CDR3 size: 16 residues. From germline, CDR1 is MNHEY and CDR2 SMNVEV (reference sequence). V shed 2 bases and J 7 bases; nucleotides not matched to a gene: 13. CDR3: CASSLTLGGRTGEAFF. The CDR3, as DNA: TGTGCCAGCAGTTTAACTCTAGGGGGCAGAACGGGTGAAGCTTTCTTT.

The chain links TRBV2 to TRBJ1-5; no clear D gene. V was clipped by 6 bases and J by 0 bases, with 9 bases between them. Germline values: CDR1 SNHLY, CDR2 FYNNEI. This CDR3 region has 14 residues. CDR3 nucleotide sequence: TGTGCCAGCAGCGTGACAAGTAGCAATCAGCCCCAGCATTTT. Protein sequence: CASSVTSSNQPQHF. Filled out from reference TRBV2 and TRBJ1-5, the complete variable domain reads EPEVTQTPSHQVTQMGQEVILRCVPISNHLYFYWYRQILGQKVEFLVSFYNNEISEKSEIFDDQFSVERPDGSNFTLKIRSTKLEDSAMYFCASSVTSSNQPQHFGDGTRLSIL.

A single count supports this clone. The rearrangement links TRBV27 to TRBJ1-1, with TRBD1 identical over 7 bases. The CDR3 is 18 amino acids. Losses at the gene ends were 2 bases for V and 0 bases for J; bases not matched to a gene: 12. The germline V gene has CDR1 MNHEY and CDR2 SMNVEV (reference sequence). CDR3 residues: CASSLIRRTGAMNTEAFF. The CDR3 DNA sequence: TGTGCCAGCAGTTTAATAAGGAGAACAGGGGCGATGAACACTGAAGCTTTCTTT.

The chain couples TRBV7-3 to TRBJ2-5; TRBD2 aligns across 14 bases. Germline values: CDR1 SGHTA, CDR2 FQGTGA. The CDR3 has 17 amino acids. The V gene end was trimmed by 0 bases and the J gene end by 5 bases; junction bases not matched to a gene: 5. CDR3: CASSLTGLAGARETQYF. CDR3 in DNA: TGTGCCAGCAGCTTAACGGGACTAGCGGGGGCCCGGGAGACCCAGTACTTC.

The chain employs TRBV6-2 or TRBV6-3 and TRBJ1-6; 8 bases align to TRBD1. Per the germline V gene, CDR1 is MNHEY and CDR2 is SVGEGT. After removal of 0 bases from V and 10 bases from J, the junction contained 8 bases not matched to a gene. This CDR3 region has 16 residues. The CDR3 nucleotides read TGTGCCAGCAGTTACTCGAGTGGACAGGGTCGATCACCCCTCCACTTT. This encodes CASSYSSGQGRSPLHF.

The J gene is TRBJ2-5, the V gene TRBV11-2, with 8 bases lining up with TRBD2. Germline CDR1 SGHAT, CDR2 FQNNGV. The V and J ends lost 4 bases and 4 bases, in that order; junction bases with no gene match: 14. This CDR3 has 17 amino acids. The CDR3: CASSSITGLARRETQYF. DNA for the CDR3: TGTGCCAGCAGCTCCATCACCGGACTAGCTCGACGAGAGACCCAGTACTTC.

The chain has TRBV7-2 and TRBJ2-5, with 11 nucleotides matching TRBD1. The CDR3 spans 16 residues. The junction had 4 bases not matched to a gene; V was cut back by 3 bases and J by 1 base. Germline-derived CDR1 and CDR2 are SGHTA and FQGNSA. CDR3 bases: TGTGCCAGCAGCTTTCTGGGACAGGGGGTCCAAGAGACCCAGTACTTC. As protein: CASSFLGQGVQETQYF.

The V gene is TRBV7-2, the J gene TRBJ1-2; D is ambiguous. The CDR3 covers 15 residues. The germline V and J ends were trimmed by 5 bases and 5 bases, with 18 bases remaining between them. Germline loops: CDR1 SGHTA, CDR2 FQGNSA. CDR3 region: CASSTEGGQGYGYTF. The CDR3 nucleotides are TGTGCCAGCAGCACCGAGGGAGGGCAAGGGTATGGCTACACCTTC.

The genes are TRBV18 and TRBJ1-5; a weak D match, TRBD1 (5 bases). Germline V gene sequence: CDR1 KGHSH, CDR2 LQKENI. The CDR3 length is 14 residues. The V and J ends lost 2 bases and 7 bases respectively, with 12 bases between them. CDR3 in DNA: TGTGCCAGCTCACCAGGGGCAGGGAACCAGCCCCAGCATTTT. Its translation is CASSPGAGNQPQHF.

J is TRBJ2-1 and V is TRBV19, with D possibly matching TRBD2 (6 bases). Per the germline V gene, CDR1 is LNHDA and CDR2 is SQIVND (reference sequence). Trimming cost V 3 bases and J 8 bases, with 17 bases left between them. This CDR3 contains 15 residues. CDR3 sequence reads: CASSMGRGGVHEQFF. For the CDR3, the DNA is TGTGCCAGTAGTATGGGCCGCGGAGGGGTTCATGAGCAGTTCTTC.

The chain uses TRBV11-2 and TRBJ1-1; TRBD1 aligns across 9 bases. Germline loops: CDR1 SGHAT, CDR2 FQNNGV. Losses at the gene ends were 5 bases for V and 4 bases for J; bases not matched to a gene: 5. The CDR3 contains 14 residues. The CDR3 region is CASSLMTGGTEAFF. CDR3 sequence (DNA): TGTGCCAGCAGCCTAATGACAGGGGGCACTGAAGCTTTCTTT.

V gene TRBV5-4 combines with J gene TRBJ2-7, with 7 bases fitting TRBD2. V dropped 2 bases and J dropped 6; count of bases not matched to a gene: 8. Germline assignment: CDR1 SGHNT and CDR2 YYREEE (reference sequence). This CDR3 contains 14 residues. As DNA, the CDR3 is TGTGCCAGCAGCTTAAGGACGGGAGGCTCCGAGCAGTACTTC. Residues: CASSLRTGGSEQYF.

V gene TRBV5-1 combines with J gene TRBJ2-7, with D possibly matching TRBD1 (5 bases). Between the trimmed V and J ends, which lost 5 bases and 2 bases, there was a span of 14 bases. CDR3 length equals 14 residues. Germline values: CDR1 SGHRS, CDR2 YFSETQ. Written as DNA, the CDR3 is TGCGCCAGCAGAGTAGACAGCTCAACCTACGAGCAGTACTTC. This gives the protein CASRVDSSTYEQYF.

The chain combines TRBV2 with TRBJ1-2; maybe TRBD1 (5 bases). The CDR3 is made up of 13 amino acids. Trimming took off 7 bases at V and 8 bases at J, with 17 bases between the two ends. Germline V gene sequence: CDR1 SNHLY, CDR2 FYNNEI. The CDR3 here is CASTSDSRGGYTF. CDR3 DNA sequence: TGTGCCAGCACTTCCGACAGCCGGGGGGGCTACACCTTC.